This T cell receptor beta chain derives from a study of T cell clonality in common variable immunodeficiency. Only a few counts were recorded for this clone. The DNA ends 3 residues before the CDR3 does, and the rest of the CDR3 is filled in from the germline J gene. The CDR3 totals 14 residues. The germline V gene has CDR1 SGHTA and CDR2 FQGNSA. Trimming took off 5 bases at V and 4 bases at J, with 14 bases between the two ends. Libraries were prepared by immunoSEQ multiplex PCR; TCRdb keeps only in-frame clonotypes and omits some of them. The table records 30,000 to 40,000 clones without singletons, the ten largest covering around 9.5%.

The rearrangement uses TRBV7-2 and TRBJ1-2; TRBD1 is a possible D gene (6 bases). The specimen was peripheral blood mononuclear cells. The origin of this receptor is a person between 18 and 75 years old in good health. The covered CDR3 bases are TGTGCCAGCAGCCCTCCGGGGGGGGCCTATGGC. The encoded protein is CASSPPGGAYG. The whole CDR3 sequence reads CASSPPGGAYGYTF.